The 3 T cell receptor beta chains in this list originate from one sample, sequenced in a study of blood T cell repertoires in COVID-19. Profiled with immunoSEQ multiplex PCR; TCRdb holds only in-frame clones, not every one. The sample has approximately 120,000 clones, approximately 81% seen once. The sample was peripheral blood. Source of these receptors: a woman aged 45-59 years with acute or convalescent COVID-19.

This chain links TRBV10-3 with TRBJ1-2; no firm D call. Germline values: CDR1 ENHRY, CDR2 SYGVKD. This CDR3 region has 11 residues. Trimming pared 8 bases from V and 8 bases from J, leaving 12 bases between. The CDR3 region is CAIGSGGGYTF. The CDR3, as DNA: TGTGCCATCGGCTCGGGAGGCGGCTACACCTTC.

Details on this clone: The identical CDR3 is also encoded by other nucleotide sequences in the sample. J is TRBJ1-2 and V is TRBV2, with D unresolved. V was clipped by 7 bases and J by 0 bases, with 6 bases between them. The CDR3 spans 12 residues. In germline, CDR1 is SNHLY, CDR2 FYNNEI. This chain's CDR3 is CASTRANYGYTF. The CDR3 DNA follows: TGTGCCAGCACTCGTGCTAACTATGGCTACACCTTC.

This clone was observed a few times. This chain links TRBV6-6 with TRBJ2-5, with 8 bases identical to TRBD2. Trimming at V came to 6 bases and at J to 4 bases, leaving 10 bases not matched to a gene. The CDR3 covers 15 residues. The germline V gene has CDR1 MNHNY and CDR2 SVGAGI (reference sequence). In DNA, the CDR3 is TGTGCCAGCAGCCACGGGAGGGGCGGAAGAGAGACCCAGTACTTC. Protein sequence: CASSHGRGGRETQYF.